This entry concerns a single T cell receptor (beta chain). This sample stems from a study of blood T cell repertoires in COVID-19. Study-wide background: Acute and convalescent COVID-19 specimens originated in the United States, Italy and Spain. The analysed material was cDNA or gDNA that came from T cells, B-cell-depleted T cells, or PBMCs.

Germline V lookup: CDR1 SEHNR, CDR2 FQNEAQ (reference sequence). CDR3 length: 14 amino acids. V was pared by 5 bases and J by 5 bases, with 12 bases between. The authors' processing: The assay estimated nucleated cells by amplifying reference gene primers. The assay was immunoSEQ multiplex PCR, and TCRdb's table has in-frame clones only and misses some. D and trimming were read from the DNA, whereas the V and J calls and clone size are those reported in that table. The sample has 40,000 to 55,000 clones; about 90% are singletons. The chain recombines TRBV7-9 with TRBJ1-4; TRBD1 might be the D (6 bases). Input material: peripheral blood. This TCR derives from a man aged 65 to 85 with active COVID-19. DNA for the CDR3: TGTGCCAGCAGCCTGGGCAGGGGAAATGAAAAACTGTTTTTT. This encodes CASSLGRGNEKLFF.